The next 18 T cell receptor beta chains were all read from a single sample in a study of blood T cell repertoires in COVID-19. Method: immunoSEQ multiplex PCR; TCRdb's copy keeps in-frame clones and lacks some. The sample has 150,000 or so clones; about four fifths are singletons. Input material: peripheral blood. These receptors came from a human donor with acute or convalescent COVID-19. The donor label of this sample is uncertain.

The chain has TRBV4-1 and TRBJ1-2, with 8 bases fitting TRBD1. The CDR3 extends over 15 amino acids. Germline V lookup: CDR1 MGHRA, CDR2 YSYEKL. After removal of 0 bases from V and 4 bases from J, the junction contained 4 bases not matched to a gene. The DNA of the CDR3 is TGCGCCAGCAGCCAAGAAGGACAGGGAGGCTATGGCTACACCTTC. Translation: CASSQEGQGGYGYTF.

Details on this clone: In the same sample, other DNA sequences code for this CDR3. The CDR3 region is CASSQERRDIQYF. The CDR3 region has the DNA TGCGCCAGCAGCCAAGAACGGAGGGACATTCAGTACTTC. V and J are TRBV4-3 and TRBJ2-4; D is perhaps TRBD2 (6 bases). This CDR3 contains 13 residues. Trimming shortened V by 0 bases and J by 8 bases, and 8 bases separated the two germline ends. Germline lookup yields CDR1 LGHNA and CDR2 YSLEER.

The chain is built from TRBV29-1 and TRBJ1-2, with D perhaps matching TRBD1 (6 bases). Germline CDR1 SQVTM, CDR2 ANQGSEA. The ends were cut back, 6 bases at V and 5 bases at J, with 16 bases in the middle. This CDR3 contains 13 residues. This chain's CDR3 is CSVQGGSAYGYTF. DNA for the CDR3: TGCAGCGTCCAAGGGGGTTCTGCGTATGGCTACACCTTC.

The chain joins TRBV5-1 to TRBJ1-3; D may be TRBD1 (5 bases). This CDR3 has 16 amino acids. V was shortened by 4 bases and J by 4 bases, with 18 bases between the two germline ends. Germline CDR1 reads SGHRS; CDR2 reads YFSETQ. This CDR3 is CASSLASGEDGNTIYF. CDR3 nucleotides: TGCGCCAGCAGCCTCGCGTCGGGGGAGGACGGAAACACCATATATTTT. The whole variable domain, remainder taken from reference TRBV5-1 and TRBJ1-3, is KAGVTQTPRYLIKTRGQQVTLSCSPISGHRSVSWYQQTPGQGLQFLFEYFSETQRNKGNFPGRFSGRQFSNSRSEMNVSTLELGDSALYLCASSLASGEDGNTIYFGEGSWLTVV.

The chain joins TRBV6-1 to TRBJ2-6; 8 nucleotides line up with TRBD1. The CDR3 extends over 17 amino acids. Germline loops: CDR1 MNHNS, CDR2 SASEGT. After removal of 4 bases from V and 2 bases from J, the junction contained 7 bases not matched to a gene. CDR3: CASSGRTGKTGANVLTF. In nucleotides, the CDR3 is TGTGCCAGCAGTGGGCGGACAGGGAAGACTGGGGCCAACGTCCTGACTTTC.

This clone was observed a few times. The rearrangement links TRBV6-2 or TRBV6-3 to TRBJ1-2; 9 nucleotides align to TRBD1. From germline, CDR1 is MNHEY and CDR2 SVGEGT. The CDR3 length is 16 residues. After removal of 0 bases from V and 8 bases from J, the junction contained 10 bases not matched to a gene. The CDR3 DNA sequence: TGTGCCAGCAGTTACTCTGGTCTTGGGACAGGGAAAGGCTACACCTTC. It translates to CASSYSGLGTGKGYTF.

The V call is TRBV29-1, the J call TRBJ1-2; the D is unclear. Trimming left V 4 bases short and J 5 bases short, with 17 bases between. Germline CDR1 and CDR2: SQVTM and ANQGSEA. The CDR3 runs 14 residues. CDR3 residues: CSVGLGSYRYGYTF. In DNA form, the CDR3 reads TGCAGCGTTGGCCTAGGCAGCTATCGATATGGCTACACCTTC.

The chain employs TRBV6-2 or TRBV6-3 and TRBJ1-6; TRBD1 aligns across 10 bases. The CDR3 covers 15 residues. Germline CDR1 and CDR2: MNHEY and SVGEGT. The junction had 7 bases not matched to a gene; V was cut back by 6 bases and J by 8 bases. CDR3 coding DNA: TGTGCCAGCAGCCGACAGGGGGCGGCTGATTCACCCCTCCACTTT. Its translation is CASSRQGAADSPLHF.

The V call is TRBV19, the J call TRBJ1-2; D is perhaps TRBD1 (5 bases). Between the trimmed V and J ends, which lost 4 bases and 2 bases, there was a span of 14 bases. Germline CDR1 is LNHDA and CDR2 is SQIVND (reference sequence). The CDR3 spans 15 residues. The CDR3, as DNA: TGTGCCAGTAGTACTATGGACATGGGGAACTATGGCTACACCTTC. It is translated as CASSTMDMGNYGYTF.

The chain recombines TRBV5-3 with TRBJ1-5; D is ambiguous. TRBV5-3 is recorded as an ORF, its role being uncertain. Deletions cut 0 bases from V and 7 bases from J, with 11 bases between. This CDR3 region has 14 residues. CDR3 protein: CARSLGPYGQPQHF. CDR3 in DNA: TGTGCCAGAAGCTTGGGTCCGTATGGCCAGCCCCAGCATTTT.

The chain employs TRBV30 and TRBJ2-2; 7 bases fit TRBD1. J lost 4 bases, V lost 8 bases, and 10 bases had no gene match. There are 14 residues in the CDR3. The germline V gene has CDR1 GTSNPN and CDR2 SVGIG (reference sequence). The CDR3 DNA is TGTGCCCTAGGGGGCGGAATAAGCACCGGGGAGCTGTTTTTT. This codes for CALGGGISTGELFF.

The chain recombines TRBV7-2 with TRBJ1-6, with 9 nucleotides matching TRBD1. Trimming at V came to 5 bases and at J to 3 bases, leaving 8 bases not matched to a gene. The germline CDR1 and CDR2 sequences are SGHTA and FQGNSA. The CDR3 covers 17 residues. The CDR3 reads CASSRRTGDYYNSPLHF. In nucleotides, the CDR3 is TGTGCCAGCAGCCGGCGGACAGGGGACTACTATAATTCACCCCTCCACTTT. The whole variable domain, remainder taken from reference TRBV7-2 and TRBJ1-6, is GAGVSQSPSNKVTEKGKDVELRCDPISGHTALYWYRQSLGQGLEFLIYFQGNSAPDKSGLPSDRFSAERTGGSVSTLTIQRTQQEDSAVYLCASSRRTGDYYNSPLHFGNGTRLTVT.

The chain uses TRBV7-8 and TRBJ2-3; weak D call: TRBD2 (5 bases). Germline V gene lookup returns CDR1 SGHVS and CDR2 FQNEAQ. Trimming took 0 bases from V and 8 from J, leaving 12 bases between them. The CDR3 runs 14 residues. The DNA for the CDR3 is TGTGCCAGCAGCTTAGCTGGACTGATAGGTACGCAGTATTTT. Translated: CASSLAGLIGTQYF.

The chain couples TRBV2 to TRBJ1-1; no firm D call. Trimming left V 1 base short and J 1 base short, with 4 bases between. The CDR3 totals 13 residues. Looked up from germline, CDR1 is SNHLY and CDR2 is FYNNEI. The CDR3 region is CASSEVSNTEAFF. CDR3 nucleotide sequence: TGTGCCAGCAGTGAAGTCTCGAACACTGAAGCTTTCTTT.

This clone was seen a few times. The chain links TRBV7-2 to TRBJ1-3; 9 nucleotides match TRBD1. From germline, CDR1 is SGHTA and CDR2 FQGNSA. The length of the CDR3 is 15 residues. V was clipped by 5 bases and J by 3 bases; unmatched bases: 5. The CDR3 DNA is TGTGCCAGCAGCCGTACAGGGGGCGATGGAAACACCATATATTTT. Translating gives CASSRTGGDGNTIYF.

V usage is TRBV7-2 and J usage is TRBJ1-4; 9 bases agree with TRBD1. The CDR3 is made up of 16 amino acids. The germline V gene encodes CDR1 SGHTA and CDR2 FQGNSA. The J segment lost 7 bases and the V segment lost 4 bases, leaving 10 bases of the junction unmatched. The CDR3 DNA follows: TGTGCCAGCAGCTCGTACTCAACAGGGGGCCGTGAAAAACTGTTTTTT. This encodes CASSSYSTGGREKLFF.

This chain uses TRBV7-2 with TRBJ1-6; D is undetermined. The CDR3 is made up of 14 amino acids. CDR1 and CDR2 from the germline V gene are SGHTA and FQGNSA. V was clipped by 7 bases and J by 2 bases, with 9 bases between them. CDR3 in DNA: TGTGCCAGCACCCCCGCAGCCTATAATTCACCCCTCCACTTT. Amino acids: CASTPAAYNSPLHF.

Note on this clone: The junction differs from germline at one of its ends, possibly a read error. The CDR3 DNA reads TGTGCCAGCACCGACACCTACAATTCACCCCTCCACTTT. It yields the protein CASTDTYNSPLHF. The V call is TRBV5-5, the J call TRBJ1-6; D ambiguous. Germline assignment: CDR1 SGHKS and CDR2 YYEKEE (reference sequence). This CDR3 is built from 13 residues.